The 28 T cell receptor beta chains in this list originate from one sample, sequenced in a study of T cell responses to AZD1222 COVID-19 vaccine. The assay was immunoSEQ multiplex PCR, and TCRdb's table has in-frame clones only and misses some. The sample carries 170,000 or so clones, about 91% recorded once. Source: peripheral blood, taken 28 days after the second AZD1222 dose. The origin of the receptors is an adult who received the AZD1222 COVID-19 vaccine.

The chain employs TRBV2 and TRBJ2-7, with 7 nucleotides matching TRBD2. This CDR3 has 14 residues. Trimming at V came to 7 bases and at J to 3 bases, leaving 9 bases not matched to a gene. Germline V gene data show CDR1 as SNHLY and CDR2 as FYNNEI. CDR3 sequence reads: CASMRSGTNYEQYF. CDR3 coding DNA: TGTGCCAGCATGAGATCCGGGACTAACTACGAGCAGTACTTC. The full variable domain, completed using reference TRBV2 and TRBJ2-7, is EPEVTQTPSHQVTQMGQEVILRCVPISNHLYFYWYRQILGQKVEFLVSFYNNEISEKSEIFDDQFSVERPDGSNFTLKIRSTKLEDSAMYFCASMRSGTNYEQYFGPGTRLTVT.

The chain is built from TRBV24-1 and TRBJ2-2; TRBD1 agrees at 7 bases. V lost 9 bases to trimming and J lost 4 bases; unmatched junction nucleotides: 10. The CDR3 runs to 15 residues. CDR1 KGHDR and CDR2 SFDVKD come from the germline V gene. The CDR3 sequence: CATALTGQGTGELFF. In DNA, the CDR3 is TGTGCCACCGCCCTGACAGGGCAGGGCACCGGGGAGCTGTTTTTT.

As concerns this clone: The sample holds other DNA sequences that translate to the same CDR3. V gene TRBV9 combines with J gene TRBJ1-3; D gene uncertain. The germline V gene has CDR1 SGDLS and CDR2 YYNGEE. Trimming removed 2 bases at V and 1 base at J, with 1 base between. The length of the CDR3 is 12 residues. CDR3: CASSVSGNTIYF. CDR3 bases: TGTGCCAGCAGCGTTTCTGGAAACACCATATATTTT.

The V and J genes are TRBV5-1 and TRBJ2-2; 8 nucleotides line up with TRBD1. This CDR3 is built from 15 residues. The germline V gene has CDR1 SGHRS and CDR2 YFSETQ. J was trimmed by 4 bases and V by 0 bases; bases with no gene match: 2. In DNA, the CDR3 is TGCGCCAGCAGCTTGGAAACAGGGGGCACCGGGGAGCTGTTTTTT. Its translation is CASSLETGGTGELFF. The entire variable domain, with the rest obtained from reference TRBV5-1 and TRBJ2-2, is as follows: KAGVTQTPRYLIKTRGQQVTLSCSPISGHRSVSWYQQTPGQGLQFLFEYFSETQRNKGNFPGRFSGRQFSNSRSEMNVSTLELGDSALYLCASSLETGGTGELFFGEGSRLTVL.

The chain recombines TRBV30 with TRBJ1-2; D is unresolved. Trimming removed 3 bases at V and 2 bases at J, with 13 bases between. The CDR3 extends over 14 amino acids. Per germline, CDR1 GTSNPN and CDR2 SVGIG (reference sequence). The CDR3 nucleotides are TGTGCCTGGAGAAGGGTGCCTGGAAACTATGGCTACACCTTC. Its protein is CAWRRVPGNYGYTF.

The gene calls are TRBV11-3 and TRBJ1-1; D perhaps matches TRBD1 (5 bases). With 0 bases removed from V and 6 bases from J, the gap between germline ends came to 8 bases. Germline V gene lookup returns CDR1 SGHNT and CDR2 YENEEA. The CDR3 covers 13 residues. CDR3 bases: TGTGCCAGCAGCTTAGAGGGGGATTCTGAAGCTTTCTTT. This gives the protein CASSLEGDSEAFF.

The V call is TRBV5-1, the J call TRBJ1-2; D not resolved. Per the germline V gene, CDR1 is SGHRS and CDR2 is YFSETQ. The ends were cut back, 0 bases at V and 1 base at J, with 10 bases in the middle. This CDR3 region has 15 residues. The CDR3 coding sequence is TGCGCCAGCAGCTTGGACGGCTCTCTTAACTATGGCTACACCTTC. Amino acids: CASSLDGSLNYGYTF.

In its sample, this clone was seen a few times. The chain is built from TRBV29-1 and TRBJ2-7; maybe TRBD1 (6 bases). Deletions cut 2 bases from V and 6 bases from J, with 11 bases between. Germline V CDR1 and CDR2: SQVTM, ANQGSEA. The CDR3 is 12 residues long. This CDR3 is CSVEIQGPEQYF. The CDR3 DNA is TGCAGCGTTGAAATACAGGGACCCGAGCAGTACTTC.

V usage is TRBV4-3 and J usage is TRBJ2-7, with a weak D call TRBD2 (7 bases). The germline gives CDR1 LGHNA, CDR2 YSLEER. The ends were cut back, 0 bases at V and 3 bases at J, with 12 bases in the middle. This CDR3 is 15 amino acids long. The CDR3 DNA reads TGCGCCAGCAGCCAAGATCGGGGGGCCTTCTACGAGCAGTACTTC. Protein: CASSQDRGAFYEQYF.

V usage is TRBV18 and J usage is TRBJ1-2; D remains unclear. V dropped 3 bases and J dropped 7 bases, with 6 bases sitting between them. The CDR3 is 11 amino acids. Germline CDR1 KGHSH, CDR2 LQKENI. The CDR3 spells CASSPTSGYTF. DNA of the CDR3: TGTGCCAGCTCACCCACATCTGGCTACACCTTC.

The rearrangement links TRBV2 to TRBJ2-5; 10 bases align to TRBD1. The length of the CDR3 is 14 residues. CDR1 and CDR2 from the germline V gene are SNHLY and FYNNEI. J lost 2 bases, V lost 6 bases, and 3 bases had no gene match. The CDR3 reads CASSLDRGQETQYF. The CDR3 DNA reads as TGTGCCAGCAGCCTGGACAGGGGGCAAGAGACCCAGTACTTC. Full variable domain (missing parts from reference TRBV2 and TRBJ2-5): EPEVTQTPSHQVTQMGQEVILRCVPISNHLYFYWYRQILGQKVEFLVSFYNNEISEKSEIFDDQFSVERPDGSNFTLKIRSTKLEDSAMYFCASSLDRGQETQYFGPGTRLLVL.

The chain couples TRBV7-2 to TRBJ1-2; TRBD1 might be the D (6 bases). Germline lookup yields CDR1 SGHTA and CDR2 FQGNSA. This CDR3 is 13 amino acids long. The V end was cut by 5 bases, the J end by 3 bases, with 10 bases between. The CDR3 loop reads CASSPGADYGYTF. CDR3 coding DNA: TGTGCCAGCAGCCCGGGGGCGGACTATGGCTACACCTTC.

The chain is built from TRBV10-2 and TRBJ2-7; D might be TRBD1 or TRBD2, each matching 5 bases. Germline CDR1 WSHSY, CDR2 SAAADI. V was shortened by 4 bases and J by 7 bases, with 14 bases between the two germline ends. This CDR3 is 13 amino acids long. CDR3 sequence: CASSVGRDGEQYF. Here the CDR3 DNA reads TGCGCCAGCAGTGTGGGACGGGACGGGGAGCAGTACTTC.

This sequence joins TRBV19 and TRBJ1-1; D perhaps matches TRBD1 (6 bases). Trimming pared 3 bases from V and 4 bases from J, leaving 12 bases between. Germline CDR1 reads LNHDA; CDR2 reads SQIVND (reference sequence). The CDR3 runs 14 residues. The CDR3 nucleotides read TGTGCCAGTAGTATGGGGGGCGCAGGCACTGAAGCTTTCTTT. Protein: CASSMGGAGTEAFF.

This chain's CDR3 is CASSETAPATNEKLFF. CDR3 sequence (DNA): TGTGCCAGCAGTGAAACGGCCCCGGCAACTAATGAAAAACTGTTTTTT. The rearrangement joins TRBV6-1 to TRBJ1-4; D gene uncertain. CDR1 MNHNS and CDR2 SASEGT come from the germline V gene. Between the trimmed V and J ends, which lost 2 bases and 0 bases, there was a span of 10 bases. This CDR3 has 16 amino acids.

CDR3 residues: CATSDTGTGIYNEQFF. CDR3 nucleotides: TGTGCCACCAGTGACACCGGGACGGGTATTTACAATGAGCAGTTCTTC. The genes are TRBV24-1 and TRBJ2-1; D may correspond to TRBD1 or TRBD2 (5 bases each). CDR1 KGHDR and CDR2 SFDVKD come from the germline V gene. CDR3 length equals 16 residues. V was clipped by 4 bases and J by 4 bases, with 16 bases between them.

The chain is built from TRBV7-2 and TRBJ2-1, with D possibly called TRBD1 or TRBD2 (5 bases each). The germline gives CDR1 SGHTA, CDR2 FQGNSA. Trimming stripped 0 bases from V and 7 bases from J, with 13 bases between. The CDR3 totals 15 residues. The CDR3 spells CASSLAGVQVNEQFF. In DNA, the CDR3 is TGTGCCAGCAGCTTAGCGGGGGTCCAGGTGAATGAGCAGTTCTTC.

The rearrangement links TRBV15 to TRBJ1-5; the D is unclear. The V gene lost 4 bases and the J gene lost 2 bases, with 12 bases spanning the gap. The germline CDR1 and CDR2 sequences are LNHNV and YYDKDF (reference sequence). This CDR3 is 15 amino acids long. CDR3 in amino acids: CATSIIGSGNQPQHF. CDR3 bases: TGTGCCACCAGCATTATTGGTTCGGGCAATCAGCCCCAGCATTTT.

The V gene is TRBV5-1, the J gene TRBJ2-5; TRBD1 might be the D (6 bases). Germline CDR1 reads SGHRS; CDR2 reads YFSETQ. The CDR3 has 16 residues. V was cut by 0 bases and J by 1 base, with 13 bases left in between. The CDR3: CASSLEGRGAQETQYF. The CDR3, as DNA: TGCGCCAGCAGCTTGGAGGGCAGGGGCGCCCAAGAGACCCAGTACTTC.

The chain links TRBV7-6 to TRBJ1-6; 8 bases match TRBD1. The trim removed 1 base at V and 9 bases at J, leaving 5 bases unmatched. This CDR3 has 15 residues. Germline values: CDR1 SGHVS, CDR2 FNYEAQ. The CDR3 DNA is TGTGCCAGCAGCTTAGAGGACAGGGTTAGTTCACCCCTCCACTTT. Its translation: CASSLEDRVSSPLHF.

The CDR3 protein is CASSFKRGQYEQYF. The DNA of the CDR3 is TGTGCCAGCAGTTTTAAGCGGGGCCAGTACGAGCAGTACTTC. The chain joins TRBV6-6 to TRBJ2-7, with 7 positions matching TRBD2. After removal of 4 bases from V and 4 bases from J, the junction contained 7 bases not matched to a gene. The CDR3 extends over 14 amino acids. Germline assignment: CDR1 MNHNY and CDR2 SVGAGI (reference sequence).

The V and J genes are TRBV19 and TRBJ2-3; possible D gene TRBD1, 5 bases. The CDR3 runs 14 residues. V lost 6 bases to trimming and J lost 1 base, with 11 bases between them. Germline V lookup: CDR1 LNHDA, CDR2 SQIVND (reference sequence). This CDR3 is CASRSGHRTDTQYF. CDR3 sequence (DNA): TGTGCCAGTAGGTCAGGGCACCGCACAGATACGCAGTATTTT.

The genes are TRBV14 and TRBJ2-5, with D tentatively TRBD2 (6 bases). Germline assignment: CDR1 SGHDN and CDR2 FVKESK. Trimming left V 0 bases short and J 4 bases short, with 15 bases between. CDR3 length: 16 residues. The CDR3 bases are TGTGCCAGCAGCCAAGAACTCGGGGGTTTGGGAGAGACCCAGTACTTC. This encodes CASSQELGGLGETQYF.

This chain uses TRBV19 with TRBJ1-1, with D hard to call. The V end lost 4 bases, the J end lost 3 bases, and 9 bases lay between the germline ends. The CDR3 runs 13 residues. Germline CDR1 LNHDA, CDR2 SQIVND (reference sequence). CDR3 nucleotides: TGTGCCAGTAGTACGACGAAAGACACTGAAGCTTTCTTT. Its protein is CASSTTKDTEAFF.

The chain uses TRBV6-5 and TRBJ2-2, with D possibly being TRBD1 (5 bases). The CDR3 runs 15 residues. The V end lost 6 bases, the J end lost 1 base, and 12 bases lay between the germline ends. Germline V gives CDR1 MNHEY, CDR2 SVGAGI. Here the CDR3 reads CASSLDNRNTGELFF. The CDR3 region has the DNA TGTGCCAGCAGCTTGGACAACCGGAACACCGGGGAGCTGTTTTTT.

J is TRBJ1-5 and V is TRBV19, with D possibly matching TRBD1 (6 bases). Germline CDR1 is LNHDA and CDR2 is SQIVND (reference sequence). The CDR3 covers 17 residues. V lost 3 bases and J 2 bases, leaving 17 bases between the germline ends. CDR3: CASSIPSGHMGNQPQHF. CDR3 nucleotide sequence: TGTGCCAGTAGTATCCCATCGGGACATATGGGCAATCAGCCCCAGCATTTT.

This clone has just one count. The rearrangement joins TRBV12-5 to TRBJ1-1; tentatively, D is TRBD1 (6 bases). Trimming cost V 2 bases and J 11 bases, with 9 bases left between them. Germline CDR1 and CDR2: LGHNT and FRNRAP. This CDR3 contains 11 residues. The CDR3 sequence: CASGLQQGAFF. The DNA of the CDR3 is TGTGCTAGTGGTTTGCAACAGGGCGCTTTCTTT.

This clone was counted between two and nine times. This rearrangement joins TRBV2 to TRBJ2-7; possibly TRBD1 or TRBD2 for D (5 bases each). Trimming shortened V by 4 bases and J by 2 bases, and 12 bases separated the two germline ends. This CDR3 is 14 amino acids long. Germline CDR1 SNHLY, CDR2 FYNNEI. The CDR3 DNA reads TGTGCCAGCAGTGGACTACGAGGGGCCTACGAGCAGTACTTC. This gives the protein CASSGLRGAYEQYF.